This TCR beta chain appears in the sequencing data of a study of CD8 T cells in Susac syndrome. Study-level points and caveats: Acknowledgment was made by the study that its TCR sequencing and HLA analysis involved a relatively small number of individuals.

Concerning this clonotype: Its antigen is still unknown.

The RNA, about 0.45 to 1 ug, was put through reverse transcription using random hexamers. An immunoSEQ multiplex PCR amplified TCR beta CDR3 over 54 Vbeta and 13 Jbeta. Via MiXCR, TCRdb re-called the immunoSEQ multiplex PCR reads, giving one row per CDR3 protein. The sample has 70,000 or so distinct CDR3 sequences; approximately 96% are singletons. From blood CD8+ and CD4+ T cells, TCR beta sequences were generated. Isolation of CD8+ and CD4+ T cells was performed negatively, whereas enrichment of TEMRA cells was done by FACS. Germline lookup yields CDR1 SGDLS and CDR2 YYNGEE. The length of the CDR3 is 17 residues. Trimming removed 3 bases from V and 4 bases from J, with 21 bases in between.

V is TRBV9 and J is TRBJ2-3; possibly TRBD1 for D (5 bases). The clonotype comes from a human donor with multiple sclerosis. Material: CD8+ T cells from PBMCs. CDR3 bases: TGTGCCAGCAGCGACAACATATGGGGCGTTGAGGCAGATACGCAGTATTTT. As protein: CASSDNIWGVEADTQYF.